The 21 T cell receptor beta chains presented below share a single source sample, sequenced in a study of T cells expressing NK-cell markers. TCRdb reprocessed the 5' RACE reads and reports one entry per CDR3 protein, with no DNA. The clone table shows 120,000 to 150,000 distinct CDR3 sequences, with the ten largest holding 9% to 15%. Sequences were obtained from blood T cells: a sorted CD56 or NKG2C T cell subset, CD4+ or CD8+ T cells, or bulk PBMC T cells (not recorded which). Receptors were obtained from a man aged 18 to 29 in good health.

The chain is built from TRBV7-2 and TRBJ2-1. The CDR3 length is 14 residues. CDR1 is SGHTA, CDR2 FQGNSA, per germline. CDR3 in amino acids: CASSQAGSGNEQFF. The full variable domain, its missing parts supplied by reference TRBV7-2 and TRBJ2-1, is GAGVSQSPSNKVTEKGKDVELRCDPISGHTALYWYRQSLGQGLEFLIYFQGNSAPDKSGLPSDRFSAERTGGSVSTLTIQRTQQEDSAVYLCASSQAGSGNEQFFGPGTRLTVL.

CDR3: CASSLAHPGNLFF. The gene calls are TRBV7-2 and TRBJ2-1. The germline V gene encodes CDR1 SGHTA and CDR2 FQGNSA. The CDR3 has 13 amino acids. Using reference TRBV7-2 and TRBJ2-1 for the parts outside the CDR3, the full variable domain is GAGVSQSPSNKVTEKGKDVELRCDPISGHTALYWYRQSLGQGLEFLIYFQGNSAPDKSGLPSDRFSAERTGGSVSTLTIQRTQQEDSAVYLCASSLAHPGNLFFGPGTRLTVL.

The chain carries TRBV5-4 and TRBJ2-2; TCRdb's assignment of TRBD1 cannot be checked, as there is no DNA. Looked up from germline, CDR1 is SGHNT and CDR2 is YYREEE (reference sequence). This CDR3 contains 15 residues. CDR3 region: CASRESGGQTGELFF.

V is TRBV7-2 and J is TRBJ1-3; TCRdb selects TRBD1, and the lack of DNA leaves this call unchecked. The germline V gene has CDR1 SGHTA and CDR2 FQGNSA. The CDR3 sequence is 15 residues long. The CDR3 sequence: CASSWGQGAGNTIYF.

This rearrangement joins TRBV7-9 to TRBJ2-7; TCRdb's D call, TRBD2, is unchecked because there is no DNA. Germline V gives CDR1 SEHNR, CDR2 FQNEAQ (reference sequence). The CDR3 spans 12 residues. The CDR3 here is CASSSAGREQYF.

V gene TRBV29-1 combines with J gene TRBJ2-1; TCRdb indicates TRBD1, and absent DNA this call remains unverified. CDR3 length equals 15 residues. CDR1 is SQVTM, CDR2 ANQGSEA, per germline. CDR3 sequence reads: CSATGQGDFWNEQFF.

V and J are TRBV5-1 and TRBJ2-4; without DNA, the TCRdb call of TRBD1 cannot be checked. The CDR3 totals 16 residues. Germline CDR1 is SGHRS and CDR2 is YFSETQ. The CDR3 protein is CASSFEQGRGKNIQYF.

This sequence joins TRBV3-1 and TRBJ2-1. Germline CDR1 reads LGHDT; CDR2 reads YNNKEL (reference sequence). There are 15 residues in the CDR3. The chain's CDR3 is CASSQDQVYYNEQFF.

The rearrangement joins TRBV3-1 to TRBJ2-5; the TCRdb D gene call, TRBD1, has no DNA to confirm it. This CDR3 region has 12 residues. Germline V CDR1 and CDR2: LGHDT, YNNKEL (reference sequence). CDR3 loop: CASSQSTGEKYF.

CDR3: CASSPQDRVVYEQYF. This chain uses TRBV6-1 with TRBJ2-7; the TRBD1 assignment by TCRdb is unverifiable without DNA. The CDR3 covers 15 residues. Germline V CDR1 and CDR2: MNHNS, SASEGT.

The rearrangement links TRBV6-1 to TRBJ1-5; TCRdb selects TRBD1, and the lack of DNA leaves this call unchecked. The CDR3 runs to 14 residues. The V gene's germline CDR1 is MNHNS and CDR2 SASEGT. The CDR3 here is CASTQGAGNQPQHF.

This rearrangement joins TRBV7-2 to TRBJ2-7; the TCRdb D gene call, TRBD2, has no DNA to confirm it. The CDR3 is 16 residues long. From germline, CDR1 is SGHTA and CDR2 FQGNSA. The CDR3 protein is CASSLALAGVSYEQYF.

The CDR3 loop reads CASSLVLAETQYF. This rearrangement joins TRBV12-3 or TRBV12-4 to TRBJ2-5; TCRdb calls TRBD2, which cannot be checked without DNA. The CDR3 length is 13 residues.

The chain has TRBV5-5 and TRBJ2-1; with no DNA, the TCRdb D assignment of TRBD2 cannot be verified. This CDR3 spans 15 amino acids. The V gene's germline CDR1 is SGHKS and CDR2 YYEKEE (reference sequence). The chain's CDR3 is CASSNRDSGYNEQFF.

The chain carries TRBV6-1 and TRBJ1-2; lacking DNA, the TRBD1 call made by TCRdb goes unchecked. Germline V gene lookup returns CDR1 MNHNS and CDR2 SASEGT. The CDR3 consists of 20 residues. CDR3 sequence reads: CASSVQPGRVGTVANYGYTF.

The chain couples TRBV19 to TRBJ1-1; TCRdb selects TRBD1, and the lack of DNA leaves this call unchecked. Looked up from germline, CDR1 is LNHDA and CDR2 is SQIVND (reference sequence). CDR3 size: 14 residues. This chain's CDR3 is CASNVWGGNTEAFF.

The V gene is TRBV7-8, the J gene TRBJ2-3; checking the TCRdb D call of TRBD1 is not possible without DNA. This CDR3 has 15 amino acids. In germline, CDR1 is SGHVS, CDR2 FQNEAQ. The CDR3 sequence is CASWRAGTGEDTQYF. The whole variable domain, remainder taken from reference TRBV7-8 and TRBJ2-3, is GAGVSQSPRYKVAKRGQDVALRCDPISGHVSLFWYQQALGQGPEFLTYFQNEAQLDKSGLPSDRFFAERPEGSVSTLKIQRTQQEDSAVYLCASWRAGTGEDTQYFGPGTRLTVL.

The J gene is TRBJ1-4, the V gene TRBV29-1. CDR1 SQVTM and CDR2 ANQGSEA come from the germline V gene. The CDR3 spans 14 residues. CDR3 region: CSANYQATNEKLFF. Based on the CDR3 plus reference TRBV29-1 and TRBJ1-4, the full variable domain is SAVISQKPSRDICQRGTSLTIQCQVDSQVTMMFWYRQQPGQSLTLIATANQGSEATYESGFVIDKFPISRPNLTFSTLTVSNMSPEDSSIYLCSANYQATNEKLFFGSGTQLSVL.

The V and J genes are TRBV20-1 and TRBJ2-1; no DNA is available, so the TRBD1 call from TCRdb remains unchecked. Germline lookup yields CDR1 DFQATT and CDR2 SNEGSKA (reference sequence). This CDR3 region has 15 residues. This chain's CDR3 is CSAREAGFWGNEQFF.

This chain's CDR3 is CSVALGYQETQYF. The rearrangement joins TRBV29-1 to TRBJ2-5; the D call from TCRdb, TRBD2, cannot be confirmed without DNA. Germline V lookup: CDR1 SQVTM, CDR2 ANQGSEA. The CDR3 spans 13 residues.

The chain joins TRBV15 to TRBJ1-4; TCRdb names TRBD1, which stays unverified in the absence of DNA. In germline, CDR1 is LNHNV, CDR2 YYDKDF (reference sequence). There are 18 residues in the CDR3. CDR3 sequence: CATSRDLRTGVTNEKLFF. The complete variable domain, with remaining parts taken from reference TRBV15 and TRBJ1-4, reads DAMVIQNPRYQVTQFGKPVTLSCSQTLNHNVMYWYQQKSSQAPKLLFHYYDKDFNNEADTPDNFQSRRPNTSFCFLDIRSPGLGDTAMYLCATSRDLRTGVTNEKLFFGSGTQLSVL.